The following is a TCR beta chain sequence with its context. The ends were cut back, 0 bases at V and 11 bases at J, with 22 bases in the middle. The V gene's germline CDR1 is GTSNPN and CDR2 SVGIG (reference sequence). The CDR3 runs 15 residues. The data were taken from a study of PD-1 blockade in classical Hodgkin lymphoma. The sample's time point: cycle 4 day 1 (C4D1), after more than five weeks of nivolumab. Each and every patient relapsed after autologous stem cell transplantation, and patients got differing brentuximab vedotin exposure. Here immunoSEQ multiplex PCR was the method, and the copy in TCRdb shows in-frame clones only, minus some. The sample includes 100,000 to 120,000 clones, roughly 90% of them seen just once.

The clonotype originates from a human donor with classical Hodgkin lymphoma. The specimen was peripheral blood mononuclear cells (PBMCs), collected before the fourth cycle of nivolumab. The rearrangement uses TRBV30 and TRBJ1-1; D remains unclear. The CDR3 DNA follows: TGTGCCTGGAGTGTTGTAGGCTCGGAGGGCGAGGCCGCTTTCTTT. Amino acids: CAWSVVGSEGEAAFF.